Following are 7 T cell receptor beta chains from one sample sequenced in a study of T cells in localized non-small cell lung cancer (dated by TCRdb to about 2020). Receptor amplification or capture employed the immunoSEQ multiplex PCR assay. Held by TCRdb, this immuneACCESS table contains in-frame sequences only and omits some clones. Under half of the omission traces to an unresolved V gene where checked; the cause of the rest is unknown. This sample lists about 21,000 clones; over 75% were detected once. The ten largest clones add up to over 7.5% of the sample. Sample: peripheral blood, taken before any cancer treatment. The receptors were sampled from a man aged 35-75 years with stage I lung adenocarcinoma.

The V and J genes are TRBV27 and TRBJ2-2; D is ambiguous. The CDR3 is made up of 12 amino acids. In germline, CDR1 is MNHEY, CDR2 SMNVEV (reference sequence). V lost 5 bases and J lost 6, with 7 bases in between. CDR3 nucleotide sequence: TGTGCCAGCAGTACCCCCCCCGGGGAGCTGTTTTTT. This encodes CASSTPPGELFF.

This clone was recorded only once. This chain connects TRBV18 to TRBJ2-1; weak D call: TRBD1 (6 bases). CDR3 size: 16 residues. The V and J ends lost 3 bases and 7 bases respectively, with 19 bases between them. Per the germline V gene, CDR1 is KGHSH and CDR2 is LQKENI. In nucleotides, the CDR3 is TGTGCCAGCTCACCGCCACAGGGTCAAAGAAGGAATGAGCAGTTCTTC. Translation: CASSPPQGQRRNEQFF. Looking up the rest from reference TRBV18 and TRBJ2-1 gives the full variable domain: NAGVMQNPRHLVRRRGQEARLRCSPMKGHSHVYWYRQLPEEGLKFMVYLQKENIIDESGMPKERFSAEFPKEGPSILRIQQVVRGDSAAYFCASSPPQGQRRNEQFFGPGTRLTVL.

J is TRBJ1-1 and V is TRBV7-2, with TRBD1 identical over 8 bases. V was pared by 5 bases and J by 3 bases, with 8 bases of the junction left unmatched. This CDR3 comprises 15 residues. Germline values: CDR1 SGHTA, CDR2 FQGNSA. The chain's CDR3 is CASSGNRGSDTEAFF. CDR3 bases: TGTGCCAGCAGCGGCAACAGGGGGAGTGACACTGAAGCTTTCTTT.

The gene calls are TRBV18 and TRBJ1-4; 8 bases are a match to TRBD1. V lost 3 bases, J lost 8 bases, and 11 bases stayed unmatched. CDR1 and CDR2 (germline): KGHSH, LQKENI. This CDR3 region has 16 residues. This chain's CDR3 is CASSPSIRDRWEKLFF. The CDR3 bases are TGTGCCAGCTCACCGAGTATCCGGGACAGGTGGGAAAAACTGTTTTTT.

CDR3: CASSEAEGNEQFF. Here the CDR3 DNA reads TGCGCCAGCAGTGAGGCTGAGGGCAATGAGCAGTTCTTC. V is TRBV10-2 and J is TRBJ2-1; TRBD2 might be the D (5 bases). The CDR3 sequence is 13 residues long. Trimming pared 2 bases from V and 6 bases from J, leaving 8 bases between. Germline V lookup: CDR1 WSHSY, CDR2 SAAADI.

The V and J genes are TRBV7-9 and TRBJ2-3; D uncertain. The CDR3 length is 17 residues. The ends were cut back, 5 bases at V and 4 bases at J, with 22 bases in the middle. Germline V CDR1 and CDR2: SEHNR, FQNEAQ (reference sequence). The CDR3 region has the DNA TGTGCCAGCAGCCTCTCCTCGGGTGGGTTAGTCCCAGATACGCAGTATTTT. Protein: CASSLSSGGLVPDTQYF.

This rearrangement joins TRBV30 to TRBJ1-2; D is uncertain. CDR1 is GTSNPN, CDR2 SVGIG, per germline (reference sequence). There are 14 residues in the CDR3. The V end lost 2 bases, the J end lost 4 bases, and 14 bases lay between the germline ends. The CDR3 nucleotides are TGTGCCTGGAGTCCCTCGGGCTGGAGCTATGGCTACACCTTC. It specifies CAWSPSGWSYGYTF. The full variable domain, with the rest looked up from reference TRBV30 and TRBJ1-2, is SQTIHQWPATLVQPVGSPLSLECTVEGTSNPNLYWYRQAAGRGLQLLFYSVGIGQISSEVPQNLSASRPQDRQFILSSKKLLLSDSGFYLCAWSPSGWSYGYTFGSGTRLTVV.